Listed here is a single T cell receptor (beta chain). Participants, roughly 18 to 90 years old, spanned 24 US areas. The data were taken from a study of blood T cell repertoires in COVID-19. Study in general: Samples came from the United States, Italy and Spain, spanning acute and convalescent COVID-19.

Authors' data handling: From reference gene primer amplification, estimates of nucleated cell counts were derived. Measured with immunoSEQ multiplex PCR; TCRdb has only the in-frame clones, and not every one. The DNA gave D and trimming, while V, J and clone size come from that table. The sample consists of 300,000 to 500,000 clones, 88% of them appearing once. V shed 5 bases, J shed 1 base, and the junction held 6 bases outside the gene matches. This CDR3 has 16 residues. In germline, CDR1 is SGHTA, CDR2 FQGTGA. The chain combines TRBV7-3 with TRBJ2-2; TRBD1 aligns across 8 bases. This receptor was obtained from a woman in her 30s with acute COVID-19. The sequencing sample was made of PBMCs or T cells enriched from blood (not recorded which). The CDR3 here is CASSLLDRGNTGELFF. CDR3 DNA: TGTGCCAGCAGCCTTCTTGACAGGGGGAACACCGGGGAGCTGTTTTTT. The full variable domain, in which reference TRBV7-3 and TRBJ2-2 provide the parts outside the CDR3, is GAGVSQTPSNKVTEKGKYVELRCDPISGHTALYWYRQSLGQGPEFLIYFQGTGAADDSGLPNDRFFAVRPEGSVSTLKIQRTERGDSAVYLCASSLLDRGNTGELFFGEGSRLTVL.